These T cell receptor beta chains were read from a single sample in a study of T cells in Graves' hyperthyroidism and ophthalmopathy. TCRdb re-derived calls from the multiplex PCR reads in MiXCR, one entry per CDR3 protein. Of 560,000 or so distinct CDR3 sequences listed, 15% to 20% are singletons. Sequenced sample: blood. The receptor set was obtained from a man aged 35 to 55 with Graves' ophthalmopathy. CDR3s include the opening cysteine and the closing phenylalanine or tryptophan. D genes are given only for firm matches. Not all rows give a size; the values are once, few, many and, for expanded clones, a class.

abundance: .
d_gene: .
v_gene: TRBV5-1
len: 13
j_gene: TRBJ2-5
CDR3aa: CASSYQGKETQYF
CDR3nt: TGCGCCAGCAGCTACCAGGGTAAAGAGACCCAGTACTTC

abundance: .
d_gene: .
v_gene: TRBV7-9
len: 15
j_gene: TRBJ2-1
CDR3aa: CASGLPPSSYNEQFF
CDR3nt: TGTGCCAGCGGCTTACCCCCAAGCTCCTACAATGAGCAGTTCTTC

abundance: many
d_gene: .
v_gene: TRBV5-1
len: 17
j_gene: TRBJ2-3
CDR3aa: CASSLAVPGRSTDTQYF
CDR3nt: TGCGCCAGCAGCTTGGCCGTACCGGGACGGAGCACAGATACGCAGTATTTT

abundance: many
d_gene: .
v_gene: TRBV5-1
len: 14
j_gene: TRBJ2-3
CDR3aa: CASSLGLYTDTQYF
CDR3nt: TGCGCCAGCAGCTTGGGACTATACACAGATACGCAGTATTTT

abundance: many
d_gene: TRBD2
v_gene: TRBV30
len: 13
j_gene: TRBJ2-3
CDR3aa: CAWSGGAPDTQYF
CDR3nt: TGTGCCTGGAGCGGGGGGGCCCCAGATACGCAGTATTTT

abundance: many
d_gene: .
v_gene: TRBV7-8
len: 15
j_gene: TRBJ1-6
CDR3aa: CASLQGSSYNSPLHF
CDR3nt: TGTGCCAGCCTACAGGGCAGCTCCTATAATTCACCCCTCCACTTT

abundance: once
d_gene: .
v_gene: TRBV2
len: 14
j_gene: TRBJ2-2
CDR3aa: CASSEGAVTGELFF
CDR3nt: TGTGCCAGCAGTGAAGGGGCAGTAACCGGGGAGCTGTTTTTT

abundance: few
d_gene: .
v_gene: TRBV12-5
len: 13
j_gene: TRBJ1-5
CDR3aa: CASGPDGNQPQHF
CDR3nt: TGTGCTAGTGGTCCTGACGGTAATCAGCCCCAGCATTTT

abundance: .
d_gene: .
v_gene: TRBV10-2
len: 13
j_gene: TRBJ2-4
CDR3aa: CASNWVGKNIQYF
CDR3nt: TGCGCCAGCAACTGGGTGGGCAAAAACATTCAGTACTTC

abundance: few
d_gene: TRBD2
v_gene: TRBV6-2/TRBV6-3
len: 14
j_gene: TRBJ2-3
CDR3aa: CATRLAGPHDTQYF
CDR3nt: TGTGCCACCCGACTAGCGGGACCGCACGATACGCAGTATTTT

abundance: many
d_gene: .
v_gene: TRBV30
len: 13
j_gene: TRBJ1-3
CDR3aa: CAWSGGSGNTIYF
CDR3nt: TGTGCCTGGAGCGGGGGCTCAGGAAACACCATATATTTT

abundance: few
d_gene: .
v_gene: TRBV5-8
len: 17
j_gene: TRBJ2-6
CDR3aa: CASSHSLGNSGANVLTF
CDR3nt: TGTGCCAGCAGCCACTCTCTCGGGAACTCTGGGGCCAACGTCCTGACTTTC

abundance: few
d_gene: TRBD1
v_gene: TRBV28
len: 17
j_gene: TRBJ1-6
CDR3aa: CASSLRTGSSYNSPLHF
CDR3nt: TGTGCCAGCAGTTTAAGGACAGGGAGCTCCTATAATTCACCCCTCCACTTT

abundance: .
d_gene: .
v_gene: TRBV10-3
len: 11
j_gene: TRBJ1-1
CDR3aa: CAISEGGGAFF
CDR3nt: TGTGCCATCAGTGAGGGGGGAGGGGCTTTCTTT

abundance: .
d_gene: TRBD2
v_gene: TRBV5-4
len: 18
j_gene: TRBJ2-6
CDR3aa: CASSSGLAGGRGANVLTF
CDR3nt: TGTGCCAGCAGCTCCGGACTAGCGGGAGGTCGAGGGGCCAACGTCCTGACTTTC

abundance: many
d_gene: .
v_gene: TRBV5-1
len: 13
j_gene: TRBJ2-3
CDR3aa: CASSSSSADTQYF
CDR3nt: TGCGCCAGCAGCTCTTCTAGTGCAGATACGCAGTATTTT

abundance: few
d_gene: .
v_gene: TRBV6-4
len: 14
j_gene: TRBJ2-3
CDR3aa: CASSVGLRTDTQYF
CDR3nt: TGTGCCAGCAGTGTTGGACTGAGGACAGATACGCAGTATTTT

abundance: .
d_gene: TRBD2
v_gene: TRBV24-1
len: 16
j_gene: TRBJ2-1
CDR3aa: CATSDLAGGTYNEQFF
CDR3nt: TGTGCCACCAGTGATTTAGCGGGAGGGACCTACAATGAGCAGTTCTTC

abundance: .
d_gene: TRBD1
v_gene: TRBV29-1
len: 11
j_gene: TRBJ1-2
CDR3aa: CTSRGPYGYTF
CDR3nt: TGCACCTCCAGGGGGCCCTACGGCTACACCTTC

abundance: many
d_gene: .
v_gene: TRBV15
len: 13
j_gene: TRBJ1-2
CDR3aa: CATSTTGTRGYTF
CDR3nt: TGTGCCACCAGCACGACAGGTACTAGAGGCTACACCTTC

abundance: .
d_gene: TRBD1
v_gene: TRBV14
len: 16
j_gene: TRBJ2-7
CDR3aa: CASSQLPGQEAYEQYF
CDR3nt: TGTGCCAGCAGCCAACTACCAGGACAGGAAGCTTACGAGCAGTACTTC

abundance: many
d_gene: .
v_gene: TRBV28
len: 14
j_gene: TRBJ2-7
CDR3aa: CASSFMGALYEQYF
CDR3nt: TGTGCCAGCAGTTTTATGGGGGCGCTTTACGAGCAGTACTTC

abundance: .
d_gene: .
v_gene: TRBV5-6
len: 16
j_gene: TRBJ2-1
CDR3aa: CASRSVRARENNEQFF
CDR3nt: TGTGCCAGCAGGTCCGTCCGGGCCCGGGAAAACAATGAGCAGTTCTTC

abundance: many
d_gene: .
v_gene: TRBV3-1
len: 17
j_gene: TRBJ1-1
CDR3aa: CASSQEPWRTVNTEAFF
CDR3nt: TGTGCCAGCAGCCAAGAGCCTTGGCGGACAGTTAACACTGAAGCTTTCTTT

abundance: .
d_gene: .
v_gene: TRBV2
len: 15
j_gene: TRBJ1-3
CDR3aa: CASSLLGGGGNTIYF
CDR3nt: TGTGCCAGCAGTCTCCTGGGGGGTGGTGGAAACACCATATATTTT

abundance: many
d_gene: .
v_gene: TRBV5-1
len: 14
j_gene: TRBJ2-3
CDR3aa: CASSLMATRDTQYF
CDR3nt: TGCGCCAGCAGCTTGATGGCCACCCGAGATACGCAGTATTTT

abundance: few
d_gene: .
v_gene: TRBV6-2/TRBV6-3
len: 18
j_gene: TRBJ1-5
CDR3aa: CASSYYGPRTFSNQPQHF
CDR3nt: TGTGCCAGCAGTTACTACGGGCCCCGGACGTTCAGCAATCAGCCCCAGCATTTT

abundance: .
d_gene: .
v_gene: TRBV5-1
len: 16
j_gene: TRBJ2-2
CDR3aa: CASSFLPTGNTGELFF
CDR3nt: TGCGCCAGCAGCTTCCTACCAACAGGGAACACCGGGGAGCTGTTTTTT

abundance: .
d_gene: TRBD2
v_gene: TRBV2
len: 15
j_gene: TRBJ2-1
CDR3aa: CASWTPRTSGNEQFF
CDR3nt: TGTGCCAGCTGGACTCCACGGACTAGCGGCAATGAGCAGTTCTTC

abundance: few
d_gene: .
v_gene: TRBV4-1
len: 14
j_gene: TRBJ2-1
CDR3aa: CASSLGPPGNEQFF
CDR3nt: TGCGCCAGCAGCCTGGGACCCCCGGGCAATGAGCAGTTCTTC

abundance: .
d_gene: TRBD1
v_gene: TRBV10-3
len: 13
j_gene: TRBJ1-2
CDR3aa: CAIFGTGGHGYTF
CDR3nt: TGTGCCATCTTCGGGACAGGGGGCCATGGCTACACCTTC

abundance: many
d_gene: TRBD1
v_gene: TRBV6-5
len: 15
j_gene: TRBJ2-7
CDR3aa: CASSYGGTGEFEQYF
CDR3nt: TGTGCCAGCAGTTACGGAGGGACAGGGGAGTTCGAGCAGTACTTC

abundance: many
d_gene: .
v_gene: TRBV18
len: 16
j_gene: TRBJ1-1
CDR3aa: CASSPPGSTLDTEAFF
CDR3nt: TGTGCCAGCTCACCACCCGGCAGTACATTGGACACTGAAGCTTTCTTT

abundance: many
d_gene: .
v_gene: TRBV28
len: 13
j_gene: TRBJ2-7
CDR3aa: CASRAGGSYEQYF
CDR3nt: TGTGCCAGCAGGGCAGGGGGGTCCTACGAGCAGTACTTC

abundance: many
d_gene: TRBD2
v_gene: TRBV12-3/TRBV12-4
len: 14
j_gene: TRBJ2-1
CDR3aa: CASSLILADNEQFF
CDR3nt: TGTGCCAGCAGCCTCATTCTAGCGGACAATGAGCAGTTCTTC

abundance: .
d_gene: .
v_gene: TRBV29-1
len: 14
j_gene: TRBJ2-7
CDR3aa: CSGRRGPGGYEQYF
CDR3nt: TGCAGCGGTCGACGAGGGCCAGGAGGCTACGAGCAGTACTTC